This T cell receptor beta chain appears in the sequencing data of a study of blood T cell repertoires in COVID-19 (dated by TCRdb to about 2020). For the study in its entirety: Samples from collaborators originated in the United States, Italy and Spain and spanned both the acute and convalescent phases of COVID-19. Deeply sampled blood TCRbeta repertoires from subjects exposed to, actively infected with, or recovered from COVID-19 were included in the dataset. The material from the prospective study consisted of cDNA or gDNA derived from T cells, B-cell-depleted T cells, or PBMCs. Sample metadata almost always included a de-identified subject ID, COVID-19 status, age in years and sex. Where available, HLA class I and class II types were obtained from metadata supplied by the sample provider rather than from assay-based typing. The repertoires were made available in a free public database intended to serve as a resource for research on the immune response to SARS-CoV-2. The samples were drawn from two sources: the first 160 participants of the ongoing ImmuneRACE study, and 1,200 or so subjects contributed by 6 global collaborators. Overall study results and their limits: Clinical and demographic metadata were provided uncurated, with the amount varying by source and participant.

Note on this clone: The antigen it binds to is not known. Base qualities are not at hand, and no much larger clone is one base apart.

The immunoSEQ Assay, a bias-controlled multiplex PCR, was used to amplify TCRbeta CDR3 regions from genomic DNA. The study's own analysis went as follows. Nucleated cell counts per sample were estimated from amplification of reference gene primers within the assay. To quantify the absolute abundance of each unique TCRbeta CDR3 rearrangement, sequence reads were collapsed and filtered. For each sample, productive Simpson clonality was calculated by taking the square root of Simpson's diversity index across productive rearrangements. TCRdb took over this immuneACCESS table, retaining in-frame rearrangements with V and J assigned. Such tables are incomplete; in checked studies, under half of the missing clones stem from an unresolved V gene, and the remainder is unexplained. From that table come the V and J calls and clone size; the DNA was used to work out D and trimming. For this sample there are 270,000 or so clones; more than 80% appear just once. The ten largest clones capture about 3% of the sample.

V is cut back by 5 bases and J by 4 bases, with 11 bases in the junction unmatched. From the germline V gene, CDR1 is MDHEN and CDR2 is SYDVKM. From cysteine to phenylalanine, the CDR3 is 16 amino acids long. CDR3 DNA is the only sequence kept; it has 48 bases, read in frame from the first base. Each collaborating institution followed its own protocols to collect whole blood in K2EDTA tubes. For TCRbeta analysis, collaborators shipped samples as frozen whole blood, isolated PBMCs, or DNA extracted from either of those sample types. This TCR derives from a woman in her twenties or thirties with active or convalescent COVID-19. The specimen was peripheral blood. The receptor chain draws on TRBV28 and TRBJ2-5, and 9 junctional nucleotides match TRBD1. The DNA sequence is given as TGTGCCAGCAGTCCCACCGGGACAGGGTATAGAGAGACCCAGTACTTC. This encodes CASSPTGTGYRETQYF.